The 18 T cell receptor beta chains in this list originate from one sample, sequenced in a study of blood T cell repertoires in COVID-19. Some clones are missing from TCRdb's copy, which holds only in-frame ones; the method was immunoSEQ multiplex PCR. The sample holds over 150,000 clones, approximately 84% seen once. Sequencing used peripheral blood. The receptors were gathered from a human donor with acute or convalescent COVID-19. The donor label of this sample is uncertain.

This clone was counted only a few times. The V gene is TRBV5-1, the J gene TRBJ1-1; tentatively, D is TRBD1 (6 bases). The CDR3 runs 16 residues. Germline CDR1 is SGHRS and CDR2 is YFSETQ. The V and J ends lost 4 bases and 1 base respectively, with 17 bases between them. CDR3 bases: TGCGCCAGCAGCGGGGGACACGGGGTAGGGAACACTGAAGCTTTCTTT. Translated, it gives CASSGGHGVGNTEAFF. Drawing the rest from reference TRBV5-1 and TRBJ1-1, the complete variable domain is KAGVTQTPRYLIKTRGQQVTLSCSPISGHRSVSWYQQTPGQGLQFLFEYFSETQRNKGNFPGRFSGRQFSNSRSEMNVSTLELGDSALYLCASSGGHGVGNTEAFFGQGTRLTVV.

The chain uses TRBV28 and TRBJ1-2; 8 positions agree with TRBD1. The CDR3 is made up of 14 amino acids. Germline V gene lookup returns CDR1 MDHEN and CDR2 SYDVKM. V lost 7 bases, J lost 4 bases, and 8 bases stayed unmatched. In DNA, the CDR3 is TGTGCCAGCAATTTGGACAGGGCGAGCTATGGCTACACCTTC. Translated, it gives CASNLDRASYGYTF.

This clone appeared once. In DNA, the CDR3 is TGTGCCAGTAGTATTAATCAGGGGACGCGAGGGGCCAACGTCCTGACTTTC. As protein: CASSINQGTRGANVLTF. The chain uses TRBV19 and TRBJ2-6; tentatively, D is TRBD1 (6 bases). V was cut by 3 bases and J by 4 bases, with 16 bases left in between. The CDR3 consists of 17 residues. Germline V lookup: CDR1 LNHDA, CDR2 SQIVND (reference sequence).

J is TRBJ2-3 and V is TRBV6-5; tentatively, D is TRBD2 (6 bases). V lost 7 bases to trimming and J lost 4 bases, with 15 bases between them. Germline values: CDR1 MNHEY, CDR2 SVGAGI. The CDR3 has 14 amino acids. DNA for the CDR3: TGTGCCAGCACCCGGGACTCCACTGCAGATACGCAGTATTTT. Translated: CASTRDSTADTQYF.

This clone was detected only a few times. The chain has TRBV2 and TRBJ2-7; D might be TRBD2 (6 bases). Germline CDR1 and CDR2: SNHLY and FYNNEI. The ends were cut back, 7 bases at V and 9 bases at J, with 10 bases in the middle. The CDR3 is 10 amino acids. CDR3 residues: CASKLALQYF. The CDR3 DNA sequence: TGTGCCAGCAAACTAGCTCTGCAGTACTTC.

The gene calls are TRBV7-3 and TRBJ2-1; 7 bases agree with TRBD2. Germline CDR1 is SGHTA and CDR2 is FQGTGA. The junction had 8 bases not matched to a gene; V was cut back by 4 bases and J by 5 bases. This CDR3 has 15 residues. The CDR3 nucleotides are TGTGCCAGCAGCTCCTCAGCGGGAAGAGACAATGAGCAGTTCTTC. Translation gives CASSSSAGRDNEQFF.

This rearrangement joins TRBV25-1 to TRBJ2-5, with D unresolved. With 2 bases removed from V and 3 bases from J, the gap between germline ends came to 19 bases. CDR3 size: 17 residues. Looked up from germline, CDR1 is MGHDK and CDR2 is SYGVNS. The CDR3 region is CASSELPLPSVKETQYF. In nucleotides, the CDR3 is TGTGCCAGCAGTGAACTCCCGCTTCCCTCAGTAAAAGAGACCCAGTACTTC.

The chain links TRBV12-3 or TRBV12-4 to TRBJ1-2; weak D call: TRBD1 (6 bases). V was pared by 7 bases and J by 2 bases, with 11 bases between. This CDR3 spans 13 amino acids. This CDR3 is CASIAGTNYGYTF. In DNA, the CDR3 is TGTGCCAGCATCGCCGGGACAAACTATGGCTACACCTTC.

The chain employs TRBV5-1 and TRBJ1-2; 7 nucleotides agree with TRBD1. The CDR3 is 13 residues long. The ends lost 0 bases at V and 4 bases at J; junction bases unmatched: 0. Per the germline V gene, CDR1 is SGHRS and CDR2 is YFSETQ. In nucleotides, the CDR3 is TGCGCCAGCAGCTTGGACAGGGGCTATGGCTACACCTTC. Its translation is CASSLDRGYGYTF.

The chain links TRBV7-9 to TRBJ1-4; 7 bases fit TRBD1. The junction had 3 bases not matched to a gene; V was cut back by 1 base and J by 7 bases. Germline V CDR1 and CDR2: SEHNR, FQNEAQ (reference sequence). The CDR3 consists of 14 residues. CDR3 in amino acids: CASSLDRGGEKLFF. The DNA for the CDR3 is TGTGCCAGCAGCTTAGACAGGGGAGGTGAAAAACTGTTTTTT.

This chain uses TRBV10-3 with TRBJ2-3; TRBD2 is a possible D gene (5 bases). The CDR3 is 14 residues long. The V end lost 5 bases, the J end lost 0 bases, and 9 bases lay between the germline ends. Looked up from germline, CDR1 is ENHRY and CDR2 is SYGVKD. As DNA, the CDR3 is TGTGCCATCAGTCGGGATGGAAGCACAGATACGCAGTATTTT. This sequence encodes CAISRDGSTDTQYF.

This chain uses TRBV4-2 with TRBJ1-6; 9 nucleotides agree with TRBD1. The V gene's germline CDR1 is LGHNA and CDR2 YNFKEQ. With 7 bases clipped from V and 1 base from J, the junction kept 5 bases outside the gene matches. There are 16 residues in the CDR3. CDR3 DNA sequence: TGTGCCAGCACCCGGACAGGGGTATCCTATAATTCACCCCTCCACTTT. It translates to CASTRTGVSYNSPLHF.

The chain links TRBV6-5 to TRBJ2-7; TRBD2 aligns across 10 bases. The CDR3 covers 15 residues. Germline V gene sequence: CDR1 MNHEY, CDR2 SVGAGI. With 5 bases clipped from V and 2 bases from J, the junction kept 6 bases outside the gene matches. The CDR3 region is CASSPIAGGPYEQYF. CDR3 coding DNA: TGTGCCAGCAGTCCAATAGCGGGAGGACCCTACGAGCAGTACTTC.

The genes are TRBV25-1 and TRBJ2-4, with 7 bases matching TRBD1. The germline CDR1 and CDR2 sequences are MGHDK and SYGVNS. This CDR3 region has 16 residues. Trimming cost V 10 bases and J 2 bases; bases outside gene matches: 14. The CDR3 region has the DNA TGTGCCATAAATTCAGATCAGGGGGAACCCAAAAACATTCAGTACTTC. Translation: CAINSDQGEPKNIQYF.

This clone was found a few times. This chain links TRBV2 with TRBJ2-7, with a tentative D call TRBD2 (6 bases). CDR1 is SNHLY and CDR2 is FYNNEI in the germline V gene. This CDR3 has 14 amino acids. V lost 7 bases to trimming and J lost 3 bases, with 16 bases between them. CDR3 protein: CASTPGTGVYEQYF. Here the CDR3 DNA reads TGTGCCAGCACACCCGGGACTGGAGTCTACGAGCAGTACTTC.

This chain connects TRBV7-2 to TRBJ1-2; D remains ambiguous. Germline V lookup: CDR1 SGHTA, CDR2 FQGNSA. Between the trimmed V and J ends, which lost 2 bases and 0 bases, there was a span of 4 bases. The CDR3 totals 13 residues. The CDR3 DNA is TGTGCCAGCAGCTTAACTTCTAACTATGGCTACACCTTC. Protein sequence: CASSLTSNYGYTF.

The DNA of the CDR3 is TGTGCCTGGAGTGTGCAGGGGGCGACCACCGGGGAGCTGTTTTTT. This sequence encodes CAWSVQGATTGELFF. This chain uses TRBV30 with TRBJ2-2, with TRBD1 matching over 8 bases. Germline assignment: CDR1 GTSNPN and CDR2 SVGIG (reference sequence). The CDR3 extends over 15 amino acids. The V segment lost 0 bases and the J segment 4 bases; nucleotides outside the gene matches: 4.

The chain recombines TRBV7-2 with TRBJ2-7; a weak D match, TRBD1 (5 bases). Trimming took off 1 base at V and 3 bases at J, with 16 bases between the two ends. There are 16 residues in the CDR3. Germline V gives CDR1 SGHTA, CDR2 FQGNSA. CDR3 DNA: TGTGCCAGCAGCTTAGTTGTCGCAGGGTCAGTCTACGAGCAGTACTTC. The encoded protein is CASSLVVAGSVYEQYF.